The 23 T cell receptor beta chains reported below all come from one sample, sequenced in a study of T cells after yellow fever vaccination. TCRdb re-analysed the 5' RACE reads in MiXCR, keeping a single row per CDR3 protein. The repertoire holds 110,000 to 150,000 distinct CDR3 sequences, with approximately 6.6% as singletons. The source material was CD4+ T cells sorted from PBMCs, sampled 10 days after the yellow fever booster vaccination. The receptors originated from a man aged 25 to 45 who received the YFV17D yellow fever vaccine.

The table lists this clonotype with many counts. The rearrangement links TRBV5-4 to TRBJ1-3; D is unclear. The CDR3 runs 16 residues. Trimming removed 1 base from V and 1 base from J, with 12 bases in between. Per the germline V gene, CDR1 is SGHNT and CDR2 is YYREEE (reference sequence). The CDR3 region is CASSLRGKGSGNTIYF. Written as DNA, the CDR3 is TGTGCCAGCAGCTTGAGAGGGAAGGGATCTGGAAACACCATATATTTT.

The chain joins TRBV19 to TRBJ1-6; TRBD1 agrees at 11 bases. The CDR3 totals 16 residues. In germline, CDR1 is LNHDA, CDR2 SQIVND (reference sequence). The V gene end was trimmed by 3 bases and the J gene end by 9 bases; junction bases not matched to a gene: 7. This CDR3 reads CASSISGQGAGSPLHF. The CDR3 region has the DNA TGTGCCAGTAGTATCTCCGGACAGGGGGCTGGTTCACCCCTCCACTTT.

This clonotype has a count of ten or more. This chain uses TRBV10-3 with TRBJ2-5; D call uncertain. CDR1 is ENHRY and CDR2 is SYGVKD in the germline V gene. This CDR3 has 11 amino acids. Trimming removed 4 bases from V and 5 bases from J, with 5 bases in between. CDR3 coding DNA: TGTGCCATCAGTGTATCGGAGACCCAGTACTTC. Residues: CAISVSETQYF.

This clonotype has at least ten counts. The chain employs TRBV9 and TRBJ2-5, with 9 bases aligning to TRBD2. The CDR3 loop spans 15 amino acids. The J segment lost 1 base and the V segment lost 3 bases, leaving 4 bases of the junction unmatched. Germline values: CDR1 SGDLS, CDR2 YYNGEE. The CDR3 loop reads CASSDLAGPQETQYF. CDR3 nucleotides: TGTGCCAGCAGCGATCTAGCGGGACCCCAAGAGACCCAGTACTTC.

This clonotype was counted many times. The V and J genes are TRBV12-5 and TRBJ2-7; D not certain. The germline V gene has CDR1 LGHNT and CDR2 FRNRAP. The CDR3 is made up of 15 amino acids. V dropped 3 bases and J dropped 2 bases, with 14 bases sitting between them. CDR3 DNA: TGTGCTAGTGGTTTATTGACAAGGCTTACCTACGAGCAGTACTTC. Protein sequence: CASGLLTRLTYEQYF.

This clonotype was detected a few times. The gene calls are TRBV12-3 or TRBV12-4 and TRBJ1-6; no reliable D call. The CDR3 has 13 amino acids. Between the trimmed V and J ends, which lost 6 bases and 11 bases, there was a span of 14 bases. CDR3 sequence (DNA): TGTGCCAGCAGCCAAGGACTCAAAACACCCCTCCACTTT. It specifies CASSQGLKTPLHF.

Ten or more counts support this clonotype. The chain has TRBV20-1 and TRBJ2-6; no clear D. This CDR3 has 14 residues. The V gene lost 5 bases and the J gene lost 1 base, with 9 bases spanning the gap. The V gene's germline CDR1 is DFQATT and CDR2 SNEGSKA (reference sequence). As DNA, the CDR3 is TGCAGTGCTCGACACCTTTCTGGGGCCAACGTCCTGACTTTC. Its protein product is CSARHLSGANVLTF.

This clonotype came up a few times. The chain couples TRBV15 to TRBJ2-5, with D possibly TRBD2 on 7 matching bases. V was trimmed by 1 base and J by 4 bases, leaving 16 bases between them. Germline V CDR1 and CDR2: LNHNV, YYDKDF (reference sequence). This CDR3 is built from 16 residues. This CDR3 is CATSRGPGGARETQYF. The CDR3 DNA follows: TGTGCCACCAGCAGAGGTCCTGGGGGGGCGAGAGAGACCCAGTACTTC.

This clonotype showed up many times. This chain uses TRBV10-3 with TRBJ2-7, with 8 bases fitting TRBD1. The junction had 13 bases not matched to a gene; V was cut back by 6 bases and J by 6 bases. The CDR3 consists of 15 residues. Germline-derived CDR1 and CDR2 are ENHRY and SYGVKD. CDR3 protein: CAIRGASGGQGEQYF. The DNA for the CDR3 is TGTGCCATCAGGGGAGCTTCAGGGGGCCAGGGCGAGCAGTACTTC.

This clonotype occurred many times. The chain recombines TRBV6-5 with TRBJ2-7; 10 nucleotides line up with TRBD2. There are 15 residues in the CDR3. CDR1 MNHEY and CDR2 SVGAGI come from the germline V gene. The junction had 4 bases not matched to a gene; V was cut back by 2 bases and J by 3 bases. For the CDR3, the DNA is TGTGCCAGCAGTTACCTAGCGGGAGAACTCTACGAGCAGTACTTC. As protein: CASSYLAGELYEQYF.

The V gene is TRBV15, the J gene TRBJ2-5; no definite D call. Trimming removed 5 bases from V and 2 bases from J, with 9 bases in between. Germline lookup yields CDR1 LNHNV and CDR2 YYDKDF (reference sequence). This CDR3 is built from 13 residues. The CDR3 here is CATSFNVQETQYF. Here the CDR3 DNA reads TGTGCCACCAGCTTCAACGTTCAAGAGACCCAGTACTTC.

This rearrangement joins TRBV18 to TRBJ2-7, with a tentative D call TRBD1 (5 bases). CDR1 and CDR2 (germline): KGHSH, LQKENI. The germline V and J ends were trimmed by 0 bases and 2 bases, with 14 bases remaining between them. The CDR3 runs to 16 residues. This CDR3 is CASSPPRRVAPYEQYF. DNA of the CDR3: TGTGCCAGCTCACCACCGCGCAGGGTGGCTCCCTACGAGCAGTACTTC. The entire variable domain, with the rest obtained from reference TRBV18 and TRBJ2-7, is as follows: NAGVMQNPRHLVRRRGQEARLRCSPMKGHSHVYWYRQLPEEGLKFMVYLQKENIIDESGMPKERFSAEFPKEGPSILRIQQVVRGDSAAYFCASSPPRRVAPYEQYFGPGTRLTVT.

In this sample, this clonotype turned up many times. The V call is TRBV28, the J call TRBJ1-4, with TRBD1 matching over 10 bases. Germline assignment: CDR1 MDHEN and CDR2 SYDVKM. With 8 bases clipped from V and 10 bases from J, the junction kept 4 bases outside the gene matches. The CDR3 loop spans 12 amino acids. CDR3 nucleotides: TGTGCCAGCGGGTGGACAGGGGGAAAACTGTTTTTT. Protein: CASGWTGGKLFF.

This clonotype was seen at least ten times. The chain carries TRBV20-1 and TRBJ2-4; D is possibly TRBD2 (5 bases). CDR3 size: 18 residues. Germline CDR1 and CDR2: DFQATT and SNEGSKA (reference sequence). V dropped 5 bases and J dropped 0 bases, with 23 bases sitting between them. The CDR3 coding sequence is TGCAGTGCTGGAGGTGGTGCCGAAGTGAAATTAGCCAAAAACATTCAGTACTTC. Amino acid sequence: CSAGGGAEVKLAKNIQYF.

In this sample, this clonotype turned up a few times. This sequence joins TRBV10-2 and TRBJ2-7; D gene unclear. V dropped 3 bases and J dropped 3 bases, with 9 bases sitting between them. CDR1 and CDR2 from the germline V gene are WSHSY and SAAADI. The CDR3 has 13 residues. CDR3 region: CASSENKYYEQYF. DNA for the CDR3: TGCGCCAGCAGTGAAAACAAATACTACGAGCAGTACTTC.

This clonotype appeared many times. The chain combines TRBV25-1 with TRBJ2-7, with 10 bases aligning to TRBD1. The germline V gene encodes CDR1 MGHDK and CDR2 SYGVNS. The CDR3 runs to 14 residues. With V trimmed by 9 bases and J by 1 base, 6 bases remained unmatched. The CDR3 loop reads CASSGDRGSYEQYF. The CDR3, as DNA: TGTGCCAGTTCGGGGGACAGGGGTTCCTACGAGCAGTACTTC.

Many counts were recorded for this clonotype. The CDR3 coding sequence is TGCAGTGCGACCAACCAAGGATTGAGCAATCAGCCCCAGCATTTT. Translated: CSATNQGLSNQPQHF. The V and J genes are TRBV20-1 and TRBJ1-5, with D unresolved. The V gene lost 6 bases and the J gene lost 1 base, with 16 bases spanning the gap. Germline CDR1 and CDR2: DFQATT and SNEGSKA (reference sequence). This CDR3 is built from 15 residues.

This clonotype was seen many times. The V gene is TRBV2, the J gene TRBJ2-1; D gene ambiguous. There are 12 residues in the CDR3. CDR1 and CDR2 (germline): SNHLY, FYNNEI. V was clipped by 1 base and J by 10 bases, with 8 bases between them. CDR3: CASSEGLGEQFF. The CDR3 DNA reads as TGTGCCAGCAGTGAAGGTCTAGGGGAGCAGTTCTTC.

This clonotype was seen at least ten times. A junction boundary mismatches the germline segment, possibly from a read error. CDR3 bases: TGTGCTAGCAGCTTAGCGTGGACTAGCGGGAATGAGCAGTTCTTC. Residues: CASSLAWTSGNEQFF. V gene TRBV7-7 combines with J gene TRBJ2-1, with TRBD2 identical over 11 bases. Germline CDR1 reads SSHAT; CDR2 reads FNYEAQ (reference sequence). The CDR3 contains 15 residues.

This clonotype has ten or more counts. J is TRBJ2-7 and V is TRBV7-9; TRBD1 agrees at 8 bases. Germline CDR1 is SEHNR and CDR2 is FQNEAQ (reference sequence). V lost 2 bases and J lost 8; bases outside the gene matches: 5. The CDR3 is 13 residues long. This CDR3 reads CASSLMTGDKQYF. CDR3 coding DNA: TGTGCCAGCAGCTTAATGACAGGGGACAAGCAGTACTTC.

This clonotype appeared many times. This sequence joins TRBV28 and TRBJ2-1; no clear D gene. CDR3 length: 13 amino acids. In germline, CDR1 is MDHEN, CDR2 SYDVKM. V was cut by 11 bases and J by 10 bases, with 21 bases left in between. The DNA of the CDR3 is TGTGCCCACAAAGGGATTAACTTGGAGGAGCAGTTCTTC. Protein product: CAHKGINLEEQFF.

This sequence joins TRBV28 and TRBJ2-3; 10 nucleotides agree with TRBD2. With 6 bases clipped from V and 2 bases from J, the junction kept 5 bases outside the gene matches. Germline V lookup: CDR1 MDHEN, CDR2 SYDVKM. The CDR3 contains 15 residues. The CDR3 loop is CASSPLAGYTDTQYF. For the CDR3, the DNA is TGTGCCAGCAGCCCACTAGCGGGGTACACAGATACGCAGTATTTT.

This clonotype has ten or more counts. The chain uses TRBV7-2 and TRBJ1-4; unclear D gene. The CDR3 extends over 15 amino acids. The V and J ends lost 6 bases and 3 bases respectively, with 14 bases between them. From germline, CDR1 is SGHTA and CDR2 FQGNSA. The CDR3 DNA follows: TGTGCCAGCAGTCGGACCCGGTGGTCTAATGAAAAACTGTTTTTT. Its translation is CASSRTRWSNEKLFF.